The T cell receptor (beta chain) under discussion was sequenced for a study of T cells after yellow fever vaccination. Broader study findings: Abundant bulk-population clonotypes could contaminate the FACS-sorted repertoires.

Germline CDR1 and CDR2: SGHRS and YFSETQ. CDR3 size: 14 residues. With 0 bases removed from V and 7 bases from J, the gap between germline ends came to 13 bases. TCRdb itself ran the 5' RACE reads through MiXCR, one entry per CDR3 protein. The table has under 250,000 distinct CDR3 sequences, less than 3.5% seen once. This clonotype occurred many times. The antigen is undetermined. The receptor's source is a man aged 18 to 30 who received the YFV17D yellow fever vaccine. The genes are TRBV5-1 and TRBJ1-2; no clear D. The source material was CD4+ T cells sorted from PBMCs, sampled 10 days after the yellow fever booster vaccination. CDR3 DNA sequence: TGCGCCAGCAGCTTGGACCCGGGAATTAGTGGCTACACCTTC. It is translated as CASSLDPGISGYTF.